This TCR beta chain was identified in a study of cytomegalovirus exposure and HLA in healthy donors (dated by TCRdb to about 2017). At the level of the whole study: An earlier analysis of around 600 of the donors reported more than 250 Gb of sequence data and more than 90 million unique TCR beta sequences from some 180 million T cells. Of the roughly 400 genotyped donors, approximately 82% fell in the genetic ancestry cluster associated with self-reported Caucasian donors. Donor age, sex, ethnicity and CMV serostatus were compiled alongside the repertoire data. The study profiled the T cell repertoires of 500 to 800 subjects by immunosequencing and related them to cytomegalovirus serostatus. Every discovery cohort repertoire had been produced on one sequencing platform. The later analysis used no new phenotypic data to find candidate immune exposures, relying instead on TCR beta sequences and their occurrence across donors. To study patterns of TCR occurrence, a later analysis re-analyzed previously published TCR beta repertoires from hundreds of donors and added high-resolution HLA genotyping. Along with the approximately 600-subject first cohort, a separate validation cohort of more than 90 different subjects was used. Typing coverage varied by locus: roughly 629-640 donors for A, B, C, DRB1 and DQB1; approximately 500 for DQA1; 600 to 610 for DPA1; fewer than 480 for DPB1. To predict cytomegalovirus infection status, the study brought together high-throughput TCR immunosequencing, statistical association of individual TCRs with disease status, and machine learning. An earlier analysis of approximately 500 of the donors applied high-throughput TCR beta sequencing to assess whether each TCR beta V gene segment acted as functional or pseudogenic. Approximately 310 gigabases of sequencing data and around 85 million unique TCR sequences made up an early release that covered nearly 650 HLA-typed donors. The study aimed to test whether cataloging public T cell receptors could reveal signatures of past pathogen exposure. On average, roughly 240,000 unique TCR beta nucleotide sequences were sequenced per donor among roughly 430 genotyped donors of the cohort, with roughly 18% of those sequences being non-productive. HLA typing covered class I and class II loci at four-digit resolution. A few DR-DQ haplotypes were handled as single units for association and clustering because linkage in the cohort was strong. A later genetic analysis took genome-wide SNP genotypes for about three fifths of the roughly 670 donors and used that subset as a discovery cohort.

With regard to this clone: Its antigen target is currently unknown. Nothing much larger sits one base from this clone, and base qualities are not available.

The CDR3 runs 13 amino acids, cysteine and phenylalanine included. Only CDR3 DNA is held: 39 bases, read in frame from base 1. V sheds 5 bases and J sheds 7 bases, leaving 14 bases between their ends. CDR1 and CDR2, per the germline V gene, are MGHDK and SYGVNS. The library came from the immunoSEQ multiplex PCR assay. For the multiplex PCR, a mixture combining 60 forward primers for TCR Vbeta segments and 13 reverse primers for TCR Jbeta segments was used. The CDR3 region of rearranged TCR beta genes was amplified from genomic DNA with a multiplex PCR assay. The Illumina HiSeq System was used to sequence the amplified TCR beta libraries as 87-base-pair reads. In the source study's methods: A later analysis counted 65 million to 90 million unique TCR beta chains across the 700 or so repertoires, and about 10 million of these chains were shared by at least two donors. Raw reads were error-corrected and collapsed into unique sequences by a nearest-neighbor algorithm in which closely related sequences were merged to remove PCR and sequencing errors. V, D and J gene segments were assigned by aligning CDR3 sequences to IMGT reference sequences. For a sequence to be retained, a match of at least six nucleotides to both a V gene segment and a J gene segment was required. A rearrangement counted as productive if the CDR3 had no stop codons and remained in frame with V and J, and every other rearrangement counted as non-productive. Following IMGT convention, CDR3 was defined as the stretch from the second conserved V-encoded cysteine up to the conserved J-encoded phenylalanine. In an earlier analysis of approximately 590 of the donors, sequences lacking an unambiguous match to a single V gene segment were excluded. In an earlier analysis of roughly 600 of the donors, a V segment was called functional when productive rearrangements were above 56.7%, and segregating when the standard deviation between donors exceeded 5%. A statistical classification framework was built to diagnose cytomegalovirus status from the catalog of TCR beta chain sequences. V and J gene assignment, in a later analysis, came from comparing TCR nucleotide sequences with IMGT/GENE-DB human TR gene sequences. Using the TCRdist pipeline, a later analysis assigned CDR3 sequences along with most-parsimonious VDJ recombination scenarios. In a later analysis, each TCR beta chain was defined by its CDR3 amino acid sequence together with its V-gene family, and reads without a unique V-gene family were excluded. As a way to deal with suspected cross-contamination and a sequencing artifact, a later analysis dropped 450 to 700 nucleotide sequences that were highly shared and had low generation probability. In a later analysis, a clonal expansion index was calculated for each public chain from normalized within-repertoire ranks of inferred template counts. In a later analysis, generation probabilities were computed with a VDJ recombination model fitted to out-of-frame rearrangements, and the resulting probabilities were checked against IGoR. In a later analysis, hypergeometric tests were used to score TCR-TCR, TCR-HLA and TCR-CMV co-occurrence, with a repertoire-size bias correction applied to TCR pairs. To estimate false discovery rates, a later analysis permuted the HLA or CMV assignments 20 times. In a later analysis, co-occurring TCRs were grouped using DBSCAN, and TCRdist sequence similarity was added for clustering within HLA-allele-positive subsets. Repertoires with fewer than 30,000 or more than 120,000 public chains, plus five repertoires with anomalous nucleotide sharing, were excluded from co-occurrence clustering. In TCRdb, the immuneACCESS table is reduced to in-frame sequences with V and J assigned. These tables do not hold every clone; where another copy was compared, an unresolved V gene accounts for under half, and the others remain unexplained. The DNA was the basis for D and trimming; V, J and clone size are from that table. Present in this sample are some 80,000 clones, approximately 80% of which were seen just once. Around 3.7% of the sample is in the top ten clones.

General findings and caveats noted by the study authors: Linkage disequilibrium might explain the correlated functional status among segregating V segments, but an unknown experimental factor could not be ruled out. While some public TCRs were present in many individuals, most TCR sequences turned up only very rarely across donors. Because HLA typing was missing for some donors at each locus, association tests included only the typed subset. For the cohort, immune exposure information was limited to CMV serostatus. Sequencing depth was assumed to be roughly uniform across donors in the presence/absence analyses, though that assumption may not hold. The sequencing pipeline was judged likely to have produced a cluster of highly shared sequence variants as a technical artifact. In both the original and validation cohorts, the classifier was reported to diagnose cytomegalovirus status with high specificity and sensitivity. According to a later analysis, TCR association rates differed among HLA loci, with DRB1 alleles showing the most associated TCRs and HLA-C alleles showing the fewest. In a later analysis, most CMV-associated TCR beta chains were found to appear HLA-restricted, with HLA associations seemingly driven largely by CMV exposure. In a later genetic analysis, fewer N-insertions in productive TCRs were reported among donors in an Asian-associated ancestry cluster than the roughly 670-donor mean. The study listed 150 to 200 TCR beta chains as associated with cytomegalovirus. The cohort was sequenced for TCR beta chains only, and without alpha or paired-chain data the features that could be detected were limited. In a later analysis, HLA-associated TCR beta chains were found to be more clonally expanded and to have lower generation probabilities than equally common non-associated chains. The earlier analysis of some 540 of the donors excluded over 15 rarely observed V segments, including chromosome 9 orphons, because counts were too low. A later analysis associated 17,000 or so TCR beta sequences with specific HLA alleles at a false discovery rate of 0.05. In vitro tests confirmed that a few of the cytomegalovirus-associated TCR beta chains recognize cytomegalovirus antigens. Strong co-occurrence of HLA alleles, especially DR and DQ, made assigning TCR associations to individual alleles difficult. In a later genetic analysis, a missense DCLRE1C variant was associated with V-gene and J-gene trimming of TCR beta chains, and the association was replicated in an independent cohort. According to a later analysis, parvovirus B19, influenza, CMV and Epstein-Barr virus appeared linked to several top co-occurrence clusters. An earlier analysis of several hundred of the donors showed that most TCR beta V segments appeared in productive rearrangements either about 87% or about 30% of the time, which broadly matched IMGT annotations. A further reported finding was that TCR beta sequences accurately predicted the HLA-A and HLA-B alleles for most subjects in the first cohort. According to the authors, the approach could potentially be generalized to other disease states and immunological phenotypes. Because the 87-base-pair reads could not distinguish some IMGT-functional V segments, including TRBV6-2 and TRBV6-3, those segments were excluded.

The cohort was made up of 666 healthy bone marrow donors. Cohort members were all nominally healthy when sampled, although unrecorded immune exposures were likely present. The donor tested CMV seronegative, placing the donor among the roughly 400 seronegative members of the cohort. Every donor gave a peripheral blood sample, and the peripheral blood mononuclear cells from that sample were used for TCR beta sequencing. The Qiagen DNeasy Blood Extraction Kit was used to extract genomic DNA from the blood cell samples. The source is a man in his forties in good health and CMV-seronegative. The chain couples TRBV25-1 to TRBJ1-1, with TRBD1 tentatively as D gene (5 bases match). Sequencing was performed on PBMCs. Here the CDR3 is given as CASSKAGGSEAFF. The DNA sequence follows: TGTGCCAGCAGTAAGGCGGGGGGGAGTGAAGCTTTCTTT.